This T cell receptor beta chain was sequenced during a study of T cells in Graves' hyperthyroidism and ophthalmopathy. The sample holds a few counts of this clonotype. Under 3 months was the duration of disease in ophthalmopathy patients, who also had a Clinical Activity Score of at least 3 and a NOSPECS grade of at least 4. The study left out patients who had uncontrolled infection, other autoimmune disease, pregnancy or lactation. Clinical symptoms, serum thyroxine and TRAb, thyroid ultrasound and orbital computed tomography were used for the diagnoses. The germline V gene has CDR1 MDHEN and CDR2 SYDVKM. With V trimmed by 6 bases and J by 0 bases, 11 bases remained unmatched. The CDR3 consists of 17 residues. Amplification of TCR beta CDR3 regions was performed using RNA transcripts as template. The TCR CDR3 was amplified in a first-round RT-PCR using the HTBI primer set. Each CDR3 protein is one row after TCRdb ran MiXCR on the multiplex PCR reads. Of approximately 600,000 distinct CDR3 sequences in the sample, about 20% were seen once.

The chain couples TRBV28 to TRBJ2-1, with 7 bases lining up with TRBD2. The sequence came from a man aged 25-45 years with Graves' ophthalmopathy. Sequenced input: blood. CDR3 bases: TGTGCCAGCAGCCCCCCCCAGCGGGACTACTCCTACAATGAGCAGTTCTTC. It yields the protein CASSPPQRDYSYNEQFF.